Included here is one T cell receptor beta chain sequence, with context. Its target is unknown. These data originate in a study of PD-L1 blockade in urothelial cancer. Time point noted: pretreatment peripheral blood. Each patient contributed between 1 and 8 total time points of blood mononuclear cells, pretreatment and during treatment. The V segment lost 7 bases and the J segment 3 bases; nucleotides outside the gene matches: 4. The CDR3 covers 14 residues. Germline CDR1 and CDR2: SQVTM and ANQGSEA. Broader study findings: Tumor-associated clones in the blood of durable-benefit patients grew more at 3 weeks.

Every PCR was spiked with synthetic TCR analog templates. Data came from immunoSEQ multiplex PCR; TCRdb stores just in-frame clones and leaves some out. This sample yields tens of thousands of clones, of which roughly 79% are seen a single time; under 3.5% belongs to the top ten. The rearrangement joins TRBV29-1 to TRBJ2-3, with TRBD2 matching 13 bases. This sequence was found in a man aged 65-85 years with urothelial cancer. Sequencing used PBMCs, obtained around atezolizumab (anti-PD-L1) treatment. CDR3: CSEKLAGGTDTQYF. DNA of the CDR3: TGCAGCGAAAAACTAGCGGGAGGGACAGATACGCAGTATTTT.